This T cell receptor (beta chain) is drawn from a study of shared clonotypes between healthy human individuals. Trimming pared 5 bases from V and 5 bases from J, leaving 18 bases between. Germline CDR1 and CDR2: MNHNY and SVGAGI (reference sequence). This CDR3 has 15 residues. The assay was immunoSEQ multiplex PCR, and TCRdb's table has in-frame clones only and misses some. The table lists about 2,500,000 clones, approximately 90% of them singletons. The study's findings and limits: Naive subsets tended to show greater estimated richness than memory subsets. Sampling involved blood alone; tissue repertoires likely differ.

Concerning this clone: What it recognizes is unknown.

The chain links TRBV6-6 to TRBJ2-5; D might be TRBD2 (10 bases). The clonotype comes from a man younger than 30 in good health. The sample was naive CD4+ T cells sorted from blood. Subset given: CD45RA+ positively selected. The CDR3 DNA sequence: TGTGCCAGCAGTCCCACTAGCGGGACAGGGGAGACCCAGTACTTC. This codes for CASSPTSGTGETQYF.